Included here is one T cell receptor (beta chain) sequence, with context. The antigen it recognizes is unknown. Base qualities are not provided; no much larger clone lies one nucleotide away. The V and J ends are trimmed by 4 bases and 11 bases, leaving 20 bases between them. The CDR3 sequence holds 14 residues, the cysteine and phenylalanine included. The read is trimmed to its CDR3 DNA, 42 bases read in frame from base 1. The germline V gene encodes CDR1 LNHDA and CDR2 SQIVND (reference sequence). The data derive from a study of blood T cell repertoires in COVID-19 (dated by TCRdb to the early 2020s). About the investigation overall: Samples covering the acute and convalescent phases of COVID-19 were provided by collaborators in the United States, Italy and Spain. The prospective study material was composed of cDNA or gDNA derived from T cells, B-cell-depleted T cells, or PBMCs. A de-identified subject ID, COVID-19 status, age in years and sex were almost always included in the sample metadata. The repertoires were released in a freely available public database intended as a resource for research on the immune response to SARS-CoV-2. The samples were drawn from the first 160 participants of the ongoing ImmuneRACE study and from 1,254 subjects provided by 6 global collaborators. Deeply sampled blood TCRbeta repertoires from subjects exposed to, actively infected with, or recovered from COVID-19 were included in the dataset. HLA class I and class II types, where available, came from metadata supplied by the sample provider rather than from assay-based typing. What the study reported, not specific to this receptor: The quantity of clinical and demographic metadata differed by source and by participant and was supplied without curation.

The immunoSEQ Assay, a bias-controlled multiplex PCR, was used to amplify TCRbeta CDR3 regions from genomic DNA. In the authors' own workflow: Nucleated cell counts per sample were estimated from amplification of reference gene primers within the assay. Sequence reads were collapsed and filtered to measure the absolute abundance of every unique TCRbeta CDR3 rearrangement. For each sample, productive Simpson clonality was calculated as the square root of Simpson's diversity index over productive rearrangements. TCRdb re-hosts the immuneACCESS table, in-frame sequences only. Its copies lack some clones; in the studies checked, an unresolved V gene accounts for under half of them, and the cause for the rest is not known. The V and J calls and the clone size are those of that table, but D and trimming were determined from the DNA. This sample gives roughly 100,000 clones in total; around 90% of them show up just once. The top ten clones comprise approximately 4.8% of the sample.

Each collaborating institution followed its own protocols to collect whole blood in K2EDTA tubes. For TCRbeta analysis, collaborator samples were shipped as frozen whole blood, as isolated PBMCs, or as DNA extracted from either sample type. The receptor chain draws on TRBV19 and TRBJ1-1, with the D gene not confidently named. Sample: peripheral blood. The receptor's source is a woman over 75 with active COVID-19. CDR3 protein: CASSKLDAHRGAFF. The nucleotides read TGTGCCAGTAGTAAGCTAGACGCTCACCGAGGGGCTTTCTTT.